These T cell receptor beta chains were read from a single sample in a study of CD8+CD57+ T cells in acquired aplastic anemia. TCRdb reanalysed the reads using MiXCR and keeps one entry per CDR3 protein. The sample includes 100,000 to 150,000 distinct CDR3 sequences, 40% to 45% of them seen just once. The specimen was sorted CD4+, CD8+, or CD8+CD57+ T cells (not recorded which) from PBMCs. These receptor sequences come from a human donor in good health, serving as a control. Both conserved end residues are part of each CDR3. D genes are given only for firm matches. For some rows the clone size is stated as once, few or many, or as a class when expanded; others skip it.

D gene: .
clone size: .
V gene: TRBV7-9
J gene: TRBJ2-7
CDR3 protein: CASSLGGVDSYEQYF
CDR3 DNA: TGTGCCAGCAGCCTGGGGGGAGTCGACTCCTACGAGCAGTACTTC

D gene: .
clone size: many
V gene: TRBV29-1
J gene: TRBJ1-2
CDR3 protein: CSVEGGSRTFYGYTF
CDR3 DNA: TGCAGCGTTGAGGGGGGCTCTCGGACTTTCTATGGCTACACCTTC

D gene: .
clone size: many
V gene: TRBV28
J gene: TRBJ1-1
CDR3 protein: CASSRTVSEAFF
CDR3 DNA: TGTGCCAGCAGTCGGACAGTGAGTGAAGCTTTCTTT

D gene: .
clone size: .
V gene: TRBV14
J gene: TRBJ1-6
CDR3 protein: CASSLGRAGMSYNSPLHF
CDR3 DNA: TGTGCCAGCAGCTTAGGCCGTGCGGGGATGTCCTATAATTCACCCCTCCACTTT

D gene: .
clone size: many
V gene: TRBV19
J gene: TRBJ2-5
CDR3 protein: CASSSHETQYF
CDR3 DNA: TGTGCCAGTAGTAGTCACGAGACCCAGTACTTC

D gene: TRBD2
clone size: many
V gene: TRBV20-1
J gene: TRBJ2-7
CDR3 protein: CSARSGGALEQYF
CDR3 DNA: TGCAGTGCTAGGAGCGGGGGGGCCCTCGAGCAGTACTTC

D gene: .
clone size: .
V gene: TRBV2
J gene: TRBJ1-2
CDR3 protein: CASSGDGGQGIDGYTF
CDR3 DNA: TGTGCCAGCAGTGGCGACGGGGGGCAGGGCATAGATGGCTACACCTTC

D gene: TRBD1
clone size: .
V gene: TRBV29-1
J gene: TRBJ1-1
CDR3 protein: CSVAGQLEAFF
CDR3 DNA: TGCAGCGTTGCGGGACAGCTTGAAGCTTTCTTT

D gene: .
clone size: .
V gene: TRBV10-1
J gene: TRBJ1-1
CDR3 protein: CASSNTGTLTTGAFF
CDR3 DNA: TGCGCCAGCAGCAACACCGGGACCCTAACAACGGGAGCTTTCTTT

D gene: .
clone size: many
V gene: TRBV7-2
J gene: TRBJ2-1
CDR3 protein: CASSVLGGAVSYNEQFF
CDR3 DNA: TGTGCCAGCAGCGTGTTAGGGGGAGCGGTATCCTACAATGAGCAGTTCTTC

D gene: .
clone size: many
V gene: TRBV11-2
J gene: TRBJ2-1
CDR3 protein: CASRESGFDYNEQFF
CDR3 DNA: TGTGCCAGCAGGGAGAGCGGATTCGACTACAATGAGCAGTTCTTC

D gene: TRBD1
clone size: many
V gene: TRBV7-9
J gene: TRBJ1-2
CDR3 protein: CASSNVEGARGYTF
CDR3 DNA: TGTGCCAGCAGCAACGTGGAGGGGGCTCGTGGCTACACCTTC

D gene: TRBD1
clone size: many
V gene: TRBV28
J gene: TRBJ1-6
CDR3 protein: CASSLVGQVISPLHF
CDR3 DNA: TGTGCCAGCAGTTTGGTGGGACAGGTAATCTCACCCCTCCACTTT

D gene: TRBD1
clone size: many
V gene: TRBV24-1
J gene: TRBJ1-5
CDR3 protein: CAYLTGGIQPQHF
CDR3 DNA: TGTGCCTATTTGACAGGGGGAATTCAGCCCCAGCATTTT

D gene: .
clone size: many
V gene: TRBV29-1
J gene: TRBJ2-1
CDR3 protein: CSVDGGQILDNEQFF
CDR3 DNA: TGCAGCGTTGATGGGGGGCAGATTTTAGACAATGAGCAGTTCTTC

D gene: TRBD2
clone size: many
V gene: TRBV7-9
J gene: TRBJ2-7
CDR3 protein: CASSPGGVRNEQYF
CDR3 DNA: TGTGCCAGCAGCCCCGGGGGGGTTAGAAACGAGCAGTACTTC

D gene: TRBD2
clone size: .
V gene: TRBV6-5
J gene: TRBJ2-5
CDR3 protein: CASSYNRLAGGLETQYF
CDR3 DNA: TGTGCCAGCAGTTATAACCGACTAGCGGGAGGGTTGGAGACCCAGTACTTC

D gene: TRBD1
clone size: many
V gene: TRBV7-9
J gene: TRBJ2-5
CDR3 protein: CASSQMGTGVEETQYF
CDR3 DNA: TGTGCCAGCAGCCAAATGGGGACAGGGGTTGAAGAGACCCAGTACTTC

D gene: .
clone size: .
V gene: TRBV30
J gene: TRBJ1-3
CDR3 protein: CVWSRDSGSGNTIYF
CDR3 DNA: TGTGTCTGGAGTCGGGACTCCGGCTCTGGAAACACCATATATTTT

D gene: .
clone size: .
V gene: TRBV15
J gene: TRBJ2-7
CDR3 protein: CATSSLSSAGYEQYF
CDR3 DNA: TGTGCCACCAGCAGCTTAAGTTCTGCCGGCTACGAGCAGTACTTC

D gene: TRBD1
clone size: many
V gene: TRBV12-3/TRBV12-4
J gene: TRBJ1-2
CDR3 protein: CASSLSPSWTGTYGYTF
CDR3 DNA: TGTGCCAGCAGTTTAAGCCCTTCTTGGACAGGGACCTATGGCTACACCTTC

D gene: .
clone size: .
V gene: TRBV6-1
J gene: TRBJ2-7
CDR3 protein: CASSAGTREVDEQYF
CDR3 DNA: TGTGCCAGCAGTGCCGGGACACGGGAAGTAGACGAGCAGTACTTC

D gene: .
clone size: .
V gene: TRBV7-6
J gene: TRBJ1-1
CDR3 protein: CASSLEGRAFF
CDR3 DNA: TGTGCCAGCAGCTTAGAGGGACGAGCTTTCTTT

D gene: .
clone size: .
V gene: TRBV20-1
J gene: TRBJ1-1
CDR3 protein: CSAPAAGLNTEAFF
CDR3 DNA: TGCAGTGCTCCGGCGGCAGGGCTGAACACTGAAGCTTTCTTT

D gene: .
clone size: many
V gene: TRBV29-1
J gene: TRBJ1-2
CDR3 protein: CSVGNREDYGYTF
CDR3 DNA: TGCAGCGTTGGGAACAGGGAGGACTATGGCTACACCTTC

D gene: .
clone size: many
V gene: TRBV18
J gene: TRBJ1-2
CDR3 protein: CASSPPWDNYGYTF
CDR3 DNA: TGTGCCAGCTCACCACCGTGGGATAACTATGGCTACACCTTC

D gene: TRBD1
clone size: many
V gene: TRBV11-3
J gene: TRBJ2-7
CDR3 protein: CASSGRQGYEQYF
CDR3 DNA: TGTGCCAGCAGCGGACGACAGGGCTACGAGCAGTACTTC

D gene: .
clone size: .
V gene: TRBV7-2
J gene: TRBJ2-7
CDR3 protein: CASSYTRSYEQYF
CDR3 DNA: TGTGCCAGCAGCTACACCCGCTCCTACGAGCAGTACTTC

D gene: .
clone size: .
V gene: TRBV20-1
J gene: TRBJ2-7
CDR3 protein: CSARDLGQIYEQYF
CDR3 DNA: TGCAGTGCTAGAGACTTAGGACAGATCTACGAGCAGTACTTC

D gene: .
clone size: many
V gene: TRBV29-1
J gene: TRBJ2-2
CDR3 protein: CSSAQSTGELFF
CDR3 DNA: TGCAGCTCTGCCCAGAGCACCGGGGAGCTGTTTTTT

D gene: TRBD1
clone size: .
V gene: TRBV25-1
J gene: TRBJ1-5
CDR3 protein: CASGTAHQPQHF
CDR3 DNA: TGTGCCAGCGGGACAGCCCATCAGCCCCAGCATTTT

D gene: .
clone size: .
V gene: TRBV19
J gene: TRBJ1-2
CDR3 protein: CASSHAYGYTF
CDR3 DNA: TGTGCCAGTAGTCACGCGTATGGCTACACCTTC

D gene: TRBD1
clone size: .
V gene: TRBV7-2
J gene: TRBJ1-1
CDR3 protein: CASRTGAHTEAFF
CDR3 DNA: TGTGCCAGCAGAACAGGGGCTCACACTGAAGCTTTCTTT

D gene: TRBD1
clone size: .
V gene: TRBV10-3
J gene: TRBJ2-3
CDR3 protein: CAISGGQGTSTDTQYF
CDR3 DNA: TGTGCCATCAGTGGCGGACAGGGGACGTCCACAGATACGCAGTATTTT

D gene: TRBD1
clone size: few
V gene: TRBV6-1
J gene: TRBJ2-3
CDR3 protein: CASSSGGYRITDTQYF
CDR3 DNA: TGTGCCAGCAGTTCAGGGGGTTATAGAATCACAGATACGCAGTATTTT

D gene: TRBD1
clone size: .
V gene: TRBV7-9
J gene: TRBJ1-2
CDR3 protein: CASSRDRDGYTF
CDR3 DNA: TGTGCCAGCAGCCGGGACAGGGATGGCTACACCTTC

D gene: TRBD1
clone size: many
V gene: TRBV19
J gene: TRBJ1-4
CDR3 protein: CASQTGGREKLFF
CDR3 DNA: TGTGCCAGCCAGACAGGGGGGAGAGAAAAACTGTTTTTT

D gene: .
clone size: .
V gene: TRBV20-1
J gene: TRBJ2-5
CDR3 protein: CSAAQTVRETQYF
CDR3 DNA: TGCAGTGCGGCTCAGACAGTGCGAGAGACCCAGTACTTC

D gene: .
clone size: .
V gene: TRBV2
J gene: TRBJ1-2
CDR3 protein: CARRLSGRLNYGYTF
CDR3 DNA: TGTGCCCGCAGATTAAGCGGACGGTTGAACTATGGCTACACCTTC

D gene: .
clone size: .
V gene: TRBV29-1
J gene: TRBJ1-2
CDR3 protein: CSYHSDRTRYGYTF
CDR3 DNA: TGCAGTTACCATTCTGACAGAACGCGCTATGGCTACACCTTC

D gene: TRBD1
clone size: .
V gene: TRBV29-1
J gene: TRBJ2-7
CDR3 protein: CGAGNRGISYEQYF
CDR3 DNA: TGCGGCGCTGGTAACAGGGGCATCTCCTACGAGCAGTACTTC

D gene: TRBD1
clone size: .
V gene: TRBV24-1
J gene: TRBJ1-2
CDR3 protein: CATSDKTGGFGYTF
CDR3 DNA: TGTGCCACCAGTGACAAGACAGGGGGCTTCGGCTACACCTTC

D gene: TRBD1
clone size: .
V gene: TRBV10-1
J gene: TRBJ1-6
CDR3 protein: CAGQANSPLHF
CDR3 DNA: TGCGCCGGACAGGCTAATTCACCCCTCCACTTT

D gene: TRBD2
clone size: .
V gene: TRBV15
J gene: TRBJ2-3
CDR3 protein: CATSRDTSGQDTQYF
CDR3 DNA: TGTGCCACCAGCAGAGATACTAGCGGGCAAGATACGCAGTATTTT